The source of this T cell receptor (beta chain) is a study of T cells after yellow fever vaccination. Across the whole study: The SMART-Seq v4 Ultra Low Input method served to prepare the low-cell-number fractions.

Study-level results: Most primary-vaccination clones reappeared after the booster (about 96% CD4, 88% CD8).

The CDR3 totals 15 residues. V was clipped by 7 bases and J by 4 bases, with 16 bases between them. Per germline, CDR1 SGHTA and CDR2 FQGNSA. The sample holds a few counts of this clonotype. What it binds is not known. The 5'RACE template-switching step produced TCR cDNA and added a universal primer site and UMIs. Via MiXCR, TCRdb re-called the 5' RACE reads, giving one row per CDR3 protein. The sample lists approximately 300,000 distinct CDR3 sequences; about an eighth were seen once. The sequence derives from a man aged 30 to 39 who received the YFV17D yellow fever vaccine. V usage is TRBV7-2 and J usage is TRBJ2-2; D is undetermined. Sequencing was performed on CD4+ T cells sorted from PBMCs, taken 45 days after the yellow fever booster vaccination. The DNA for the CDR3 is TGTGCCAGCACTCCACTCCAGTCCGGCACCGGGGAGCTGTTTTTT. Its translation: CASTPLQSGTGELFF.